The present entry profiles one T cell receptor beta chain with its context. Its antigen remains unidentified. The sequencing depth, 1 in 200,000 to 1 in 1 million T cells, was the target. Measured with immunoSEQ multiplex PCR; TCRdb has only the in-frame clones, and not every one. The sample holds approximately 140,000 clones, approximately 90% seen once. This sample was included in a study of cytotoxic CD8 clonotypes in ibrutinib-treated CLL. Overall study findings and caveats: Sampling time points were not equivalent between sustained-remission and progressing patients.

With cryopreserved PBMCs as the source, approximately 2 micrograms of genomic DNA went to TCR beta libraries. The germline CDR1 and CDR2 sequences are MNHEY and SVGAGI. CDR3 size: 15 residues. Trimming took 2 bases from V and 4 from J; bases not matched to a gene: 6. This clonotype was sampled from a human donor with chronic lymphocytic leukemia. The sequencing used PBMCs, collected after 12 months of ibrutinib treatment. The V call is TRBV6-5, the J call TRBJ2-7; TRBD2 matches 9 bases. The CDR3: CASSYRGTSSYEQYF. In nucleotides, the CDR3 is TGTGCCAGCAGTTACCGAGGGACTAGCTCATACGAGCAGTACTTC.